These 21 T cell receptor beta chains were sequenced from one sample in a study of radiotherapy plus CTLA-4 blockade in lung cancer. This table comes from immunoSEQ multiplex PCR, and its TCRdb copy is limited to in-frame clones, with some not included. The sample includes about 51,000 clones, 75% to 80% seen only once; the top ten take over 2%. The sample in question was peripheral blood, obtained from a patient treated with radiotherapy plus ipilimumab. These receptors were taken from a human donor with non-small cell lung cancer whose response to radiotherapy plus ipilimumab could not be evaluated.

V and J are TRBV30 and TRBJ2-1; 10 nucleotides match TRBD2. V trimming: 3 bases; J trimming: 2 bases; junction bases outside the gene matches: 4. The CDR3 is made up of 15 amino acids. Germline V CDR1 and CDR2: GTSNPN, SVGIG (reference sequence). The CDR3 nucleotides read TGTGCCTGGAGCGCCCTAGCGGGAGCCTACAATGAGCAGTTCTTC. Encoded protein: CAWSALAGAYNEQFF.

This clone has more than one count but fewer than ten. CDR3 region: CASSIEAGEVDEQYF. The CDR3 DNA follows: TGTGCCAGTAGTATAGAAGCGGGAGAGGTTGACGAGCAGTACTTC. This chain links TRBV19 with TRBJ2-7; 8 bases are a match to TRBD2. The CDR3 has 15 amino acids. V was pared by 0 bases and J by 5 bases, with 6 bases of the junction left unmatched. Germline V lookup: CDR1 LNHDA, CDR2 SQIVND (reference sequence).

CDR3 sequence: CASAGQGNQPQHF. Here the CDR3 DNA reads TGTGCCAGCGCGGGGCAGGGCAATCAGCCCCAGCATTTT. The chain couples TRBV7-2 to TRBJ1-5; weak D call: TRBD1 (5 bases). Germline assignment: CDR1 SGHTA and CDR2 FQGNSA. The CDR3 runs to 13 residues. Trimming took 8 bases from V and 2 from J, leaving 10 bases between them.

This chain joins TRBV9 and TRBJ2-5; TRBD2 aligns across 12 bases. Germline V gene data show CDR1 as SGDLS and CDR2 as YYNGEE. This CDR3 has 16 amino acids. J gave up 5 bases and V 6 bases, and 11 bases lay outside the gene matches. This chain's CDR3 is CASTVGLAGPRETQYF. Written as DNA, the CDR3 is TGTGCCAGCACCGTCGGACTAGCGGGGCCAAGGGAGACCCAGTACTTC.

The V gene is TRBV4-3, the J gene TRBJ2-1, with D perhaps matching TRBD2 (5 bases). Between the trimmed V and J ends, which lost 0 bases and 7 bases, there was a span of 13 bases. CDR3 length: 15 amino acids. Germline lookup yields CDR1 LGHNA and CDR2 YSLEER. The chain's CDR3 is CASSQDSLPGNEQFF. The CDR3 DNA reads as TGCGCCAGCAGCCAAGATAGCCTTCCGGGGAATGAGCAGTTCTTC.

The J gene is TRBJ2-7, the V gene TRBV5-1; 9 nucleotides match TRBD1. The CDR3 extends over 15 amino acids. V lost 0 bases to trimming and J lost 4 bases; unmatched junction nucleotides: 5. CDR1 SGHRS and CDR2 YFSETQ come from the germline V gene. The CDR3 spells CASSLAGTGWYEQYF. CDR3 in DNA: TGCGCCAGCAGCTTGGCCGGGACAGGGTGGTACGAGCAGTACTTC.

This rearrangement joins TRBV7-2 to TRBJ1-1; D call uncertain. Germline V CDR1 and CDR2: SGHTA, FQGNSA. V dropped 5 bases and J dropped 4 bases, with 11 bases sitting between them. This CDR3 has 13 amino acids. CDR3 in amino acids: CASSPPSGTEAFF. DNA of the CDR3: TGTGCCAGCAGCCCACCATCGGGCACTGAAGCTTTCTTT. The whole variable domain, remainder taken from reference TRBV7-2 and TRBJ1-1, is GAGVSQSPSNKVTEKGKDVELRCDPISGHTALYWYRQSLGQGLEFLIYFQGNSAPDKSGLPSDRFSAERTGGSVSTLTIQRTQQEDSAVYLCASSPPSGTEAFFGQGTRLTVV.

CDR3 loop: CASSFRTRRTANEKLFF. CDR3 sequence (DNA): TGTGCCAGCAGTTTTCGAACCCGCAGGACAGCTAATGAAAAACTGTTTTTT. The rearrangement joins TRBV28 to TRBJ1-4; a possible D gene is TRBD1 (6 bases). The CDR3 covers 17 residues. Germline V gives CDR1 MDHEN, CDR2 SYDVKM. Trimming stripped 3 bases from V and 3 bases from J, with 17 bases between.

The chain couples TRBV30 to TRBJ2-3, with a weak D call TRBD1 (6 bases). Trimming shortened V by 1 base and J by 5 bases, and 16 bases separated the two germline ends. This CDR3 comprises 15 residues. CDR1 is GTSNPN, CDR2 SVGIG, per germline (reference sequence). In DNA form, the CDR3 reads TGTGCCTGGAGTGAGAGCGGCCTCAGGGGAGATACGCAGTATTTT. Residues: CAWSESGLRGDTQYF.

The chain combines TRBV6-5 with TRBJ2-5, with a possible D match to TRBD1 (5 bases). The CDR3 contains 15 residues. V lost 1 base and J 1 base, leaving 10 bases between the germline ends. Germline CDR1 reads MNHEY; CDR2 reads SVGAGI. CDR3: CASSYLGAFQETQYF. The CDR3 DNA follows: TGTGCCAGCAGTTACTTAGGGGCTTTCCAAGAGACCCAGTACTTC.

The V gene is TRBV7-2, the J gene TRBJ2-5, with a weak D call TRBD2 (7 bases). This CDR3 comprises 15 residues. V dropped 3 bases and J dropped 6 bases, with 17 bases sitting between them. CDR1 is SGHTA and CDR2 is FQGNSA in the germline V gene. The CDR3 is CASSLVEGGRQTQYF. The CDR3 nucleotides read TGTGCCAGCAGCTTGGTGGAGGGGGGGCGGCAGACCCAGTACTTC.

The chain carries TRBV5-4 and TRBJ2-2, with 7 bases that match TRBD1. The V gene end was trimmed by 4 bases and the J gene end by 2 bases; junction bases not matched to a gene: 11. The germline V gene encodes CDR1 SGHNT and CDR2 YYREEE (reference sequence). The CDR3 is made up of 17 amino acids. The CDR3, as DNA: TGTGCCAGCAGCCGGAAGACAGGGTCCCTAAACACCGGGGAGCTGTTTTTT. This codes for CASSRKTGSLNTGELFF.

This CDR3 reads CASRRLTDTEAFF. In DNA form, the CDR3 reads TGTGCCAGCAGACGCTTAACGGACACTGAAGCTTTCTTT. The V gene is TRBV6-5, the J gene TRBJ1-1; unclear D gene. Trimming cost V 6 bases and J 3 bases, with 11 bases left between them. Germline loops: CDR1 MNHEY, CDR2 SVGAGI. This CDR3 is 13 amino acids long.

As to this clone: This same CDR3 is encoded by further DNA sequences in the sample. For the CDR3, the DNA is TGTGCCAGCTCACCGCGGACAGTGAACACTGAAGCTTTCTTT. Translating gives CASSPRTVNTEAFF. This sequence joins TRBV18 and TRBJ1-1; D possibly corresponds to TRBD1 (6 bases). Trimming removed 3 bases at V and 0 bases at J, with 8 bases between. Germline lookup yields CDR1 KGHSH and CDR2 LQKENI. The CDR3 is 14 residues long.

This chain links TRBV2 with TRBJ2-1, with D possibly TRBD1 on 6 matching bases. In germline, CDR1 is SNHLY, CDR2 FYNNEI. There are 13 residues in the CDR3. V lost 4 bases, J lost 4 bases, and 8 bases lay in between. The CDR3 nucleotides read TGTGCCAGCAGTGTACAGGGTTACAATGAGCAGTTCTTC. The encoded protein is CASSVQGYNEQFF. The full variable domain, rest sourced from reference TRBV2 and TRBJ2-1, is EPEVTQTPSHQVTQMGQEVILRCVPISNHLYFYWYRQILGQKVEFLVSFYNNEISEKSEIFDDQFSVERPDGSNFTLKIRSTKLEDSAMYFCASSVQGYNEQFFGPGTRLTVL.

This clone has just one count. V gene TRBV5-6 combines with J gene TRBJ1-5; the D is unclear. The length of the CDR3 is 14 residues. Per the germline V gene, CDR1 is SGHDT and CDR2 is YYEEEE. V was pared by 6 bases and J by 4 bases, with 14 bases between. The DNA for the CDR3 is TGTGCCAGCACAATAGCGGGGTCGAATCAGCCCCAGCATTTT. It encodes CASTIAGSNQPQHF.

This clone was observed once. This chain links TRBV28 with TRBJ1-5, with 11 bases aligning to TRBD1. The junction had 5 bases not matched to a gene; V was cut back by 4 bases and J by 6 bases. CDR3 length equals 15 residues. Germline V gene data show CDR1 as MDHEN and CDR2 as SYDVKM. The CDR3 spells CASSSSGTGGQPQHF. In DNA, the CDR3 is TGTGCCAGCAGTTCCTCCGGGACAGGGGGTCAGCCCCAGCATTTT.

The chain has TRBV28 and TRBJ1-1; possible D gene TRBD1, 6 bases. This CDR3 region has 15 residues. V lost 1 base and J lost 5, with 14 bases in between. CDR1 MDHEN and CDR2 SYDVKM come from the germline V gene. CDR3 bases: TGTGCCAGCAGTTTATTGGGGGGGGCCGGGACTGAAGCTTTCTTT. This gives the protein CASSLLGGAGTEAFF.

The gene calls are TRBV5-1 and TRBJ2-5, with 7 bases aligning to TRBD1. The CDR3 spans 15 residues. From germline, CDR1 is SGHRS and CDR2 YFSETQ. V was clipped by 3 bases and J by 0 bases; unmatched bases: 5. The CDR3 DNA is TGCGCCAGCAGCTCCGAGGGGGCGAACCAAGAGACCCAGTACTTC. As protein: CASSSEGANQETQYF.

This clone was found a few times. This chain joins TRBV4-1 and TRBJ1-2; 8 nucleotides line up with TRBD1. The trim removed 4 bases at V and 8 bases at J, leaving 9 bases unmatched. CDR3 length: 14 residues. Germline CDR1 and CDR2: MGHRA and YSYEKL. This CDR3 is CASSRRTGHAGYTF. CDR3 DNA sequence: TGCGCCAGCAGCCGACGGACAGGGCATGCCGGCTACACCTTC.

The chain has TRBV2 and TRBJ1-2; TRBD1 is a possible D gene (6 bases). This CDR3 has 15 amino acids. Germline V gene lookup returns CDR1 SNHLY and CDR2 FYNNEI. V gave up 2 bases and J gave up 0 bases, with 10 bases separating them. The CDR3 here is CASSEPGHPNYGYTF. CDR3 in DNA: TGTGCCAGCAGTGAACCGGGACACCCTAACTATGGCTACACCTTC.